This TCR beta chain is drawn from a study of lymphopenia after photon versus proton radiotherapy. As regards this clone: Its antigen is unknown.

Trimming pared 1 base from V and 0 bases from J, leaving 10 bases between. CDR1 and CDR2 from the germline V gene are LGHNA and YNFKEQ. The CDR3 runs 16 residues. Study results and limitations: After lymphocyte nadir, photon-treated repertoires showed oligoclonal expansion, especially CD8+ Temra.

TCRdb's copy holds only in-frame clones and misses some; the assay was immunoSEQ multiplex PCR. This table has 35,000 to 50,000 clones, 80% to 95% appearing once. The receptor was isolated from a man in his sixties with cholangiocarcinoma. The V gene is TRBV4-2, the J gene TRBJ1-5; weak D call: TRBD1 (5 bases). Specimen: peripheral blood, collected from a patient treated with photon-based radiotherapy. The DNA of the CDR3 is TGTGCCAGCAGCCAAGTTGGGGGACGTAGCAATCAGCCCCAGCATTTT. It codes for CASSQVGGRSNQPQHF.